These T cell receptor beta chains were read from a single sample in a study of control samples from healthy donors and cancer patients. Sequencing used immunoSEQ multiplex PCR; TCRdb keeps in-frame clones, though not all of them. The table lists 150,000 to 200,000 clones, more than 80% of them singletons. Sequences were obtained from blood. These receptors originate from a man between 25 and 39 years old in good health. Each CDR3 is given with its conserved first and last residue. Each record gives: V gene, J gene, D gene, clone size, CDR3 DNA, CDR3 protein. D genes are given only for firm matches. Only part of the rows carry a size: once, few, many, or a class if the clone is expanded.

TRBV4-2	TRBJ2-3	TRBD1	.	TGTGCCAGCAGCCAAGATTCTGTTGATAGGGGGACAGGGGCAGATACGCAGTATTTT	CASSQDSVDRGTGADTQYF
TRBV9	TRBJ2-7	TRBD2	.	TGTGCCAGCAGCGTCACAGCGGGGGGGCCACCCAACGAGCAGTACTTC	CASSVTAGGPPNEQYF
TRBV6-5	TRBJ1-1	.	.	TGTGCCAGCACTCTGGGCCTCGGCGCTGAAGCTTTCTTT	CASTLGLGAEAFF
TRBV21-1	TRBJ1-1	.	.	TGTGCCAGCAGCAAAAAGGGGCAGGGGTGGAGCACTGAAGCTTTCTTT	CASSKKGQGWSTEAFF
TRBV9	TRBJ2-2	.	.	TGTGCCAGCAGCCCGGGTGGGGCCGGGGAGCTGTTTTTT	CASSPGGAGELFF
TRBV19	TRBJ2-7	.	.	TGTGCCAGTAGGGATACTACGAAGCAGTACTTC	CASRDTTKQYF
TRBV5-1	TRBJ2-5	.	.	TGCGCCAGCAGCTTGGACGGCGGTATGGGGGGAGAGACCCAGTACTTC	CASSLDGGMGGETQYF
TRBV18	TRBJ2-7	TRBD2	.	TGTGCCAGCTCACCGCCGACTAGCGGGGCTTACGAGCAGTACTTC	CASSPPTSGAYEQYF
TRBV7-8	TRBJ2-7	TRBD2	.	TGTGCCAGTGGGGGAACTAGCGGGAATATTATAGGCGAGCAGTACTTC	CASGGTSGNIIGEQYF
TRBV5-4	TRBJ2-1	TRBD1	.	TGTGCCAGCAGCTTAGGGACAGGGTCCCCTGAGCAGTTCTTC	CASSLGTGSPEQFF
TRBV30	TRBJ1-4	.	.	TGTGCCTGGAGTGTACCCGGGGATAGAGGAGAAAAACTGTTTTTT	CAWSVPGDRGEKLFF
TRBV23-1	TRBJ1-5	.	.	TGCGCCAGCAGTCAAAGGGCAGGCTCGAGAGGCGGTCAGCCCCAGCATTTT	CASSQRAGSRGGQPQHF
TRBV9	TRBJ2-1	.	once	TGTGCCAGCAGCCCGAGGTCCTACAATGAGCAGTTCTTC	CASSPRSYNEQFF
TRBV12-3/TRBV12-4	TRBJ2-7	.	.	TGTGCCAGCAGTTTAGCCACCTACGAGCAGTACTTC	CASSLATYEQYF
TRBV4-1	TRBJ1-1	.	.	TGCGCCAGCAGCCAAGATGGGGGGGGCCCTGAAGCTTTCTTT	CASSQDGGGPEAFF
TRBV11-2	TRBJ2-1	.	.	TGTGCCAGCAGCTTAGATGGGTTGGGGGCCACTGAGCAGTTCTTC	CASSLDGLGATEQFF
TRBV7-3	TRBJ2-5	.	.	TGTGCCAGCAGCTTAGGCCGGGGGGAGACCCAGTACTTC	CASSLGRGETQYF
TRBV29-1	TRBJ2-1	.	once	TGCAGCGTTGATTTGGGGGATAATGAGCAGTTCTTC	CSVDLGDNEQFF
TRBV5-1	TRBJ2-7	.	.	TGCGCCAGCAGCAGGGACATTACCTACGAGCAGTACTTC	CASSRDITYEQYF
TRBV24-1	TRBJ2-5	TRBD2	.	TGTGCCACCAGTACGACTAGCGGGAGGAAGGAGACCCAGTACTTC	CATSTTSGRKETQYF
TRBV5-7	TRBJ1-2	.	.	TGTGCCAGCAGCTTGGGACCCTTC	CASSLGPF
TRBV13	TRBJ2-3	.	.	TGTGCCAGCAGCTTTTATAAGTCTAGCACAGATACGCAGTATTTT	CASSFYKSSTDTQYF
TRBV6-5	TRBJ2-3	.	few	TGTGCCAGCAGTTATGGCGGAACTAGCACAGATACGCAGTATTTT	CASSYGGTSTDTQYF